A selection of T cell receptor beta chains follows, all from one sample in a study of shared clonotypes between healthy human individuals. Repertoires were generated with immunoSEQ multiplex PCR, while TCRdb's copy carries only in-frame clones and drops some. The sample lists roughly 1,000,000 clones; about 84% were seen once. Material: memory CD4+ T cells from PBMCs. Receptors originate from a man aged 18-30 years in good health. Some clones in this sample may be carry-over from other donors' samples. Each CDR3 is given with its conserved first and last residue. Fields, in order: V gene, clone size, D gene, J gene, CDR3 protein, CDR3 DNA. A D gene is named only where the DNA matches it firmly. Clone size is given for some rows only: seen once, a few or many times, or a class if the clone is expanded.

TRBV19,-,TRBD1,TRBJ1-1,CASSIGTGRDRAQAFF,TGTGCCAGTAGTATAGGGACGGGCCGGGACAGGGCCCAAGCTTTCTTT
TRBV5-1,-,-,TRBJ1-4,CASSPSGSHEKLFF,TGCGCCAGCAGCCCCTCGGGAAGCCATGAAAAACTGTTTTTT
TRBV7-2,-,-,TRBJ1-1,CASSLDSREAFF,TGTGCCAGCAGCCTGGACAGCCGTGAAGCTTTCTTT
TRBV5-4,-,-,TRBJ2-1,CASSRDDNEQFF,TGTGCCAGCAGCCGAGACGACAATGAGCAGTTCTTC
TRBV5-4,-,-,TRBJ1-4,CASSRDLAVANEKLFF,TGTGCCAGCAGCCGGGACCTGGCGGTAGCTAATGAAAAACTGTTTTTT
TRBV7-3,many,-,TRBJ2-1,CASSSPLFNGEQFF,TGTGCCAGCAGCTCGCCCTTATTCAATGGTGAGCAGTTCTTC
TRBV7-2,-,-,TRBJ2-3,CASSLVGASPGTQYF,TGTGCCAGCAGCTTAGTAGGGGCTAGCCCAGGTACGCAGTATTTT
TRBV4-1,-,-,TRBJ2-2,CASRANLNTGELFF,TGCGCCAGCAGGGCAAACCTGAACACCGGGGAGCTGTTTTTT
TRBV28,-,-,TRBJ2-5,CASSFESEAHF,TGTGCCAGCAGTTTTGAAAGCGAGGCGCACTTC
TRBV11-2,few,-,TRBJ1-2,CASRGGQYSGYTF,TGTGCCAGCAGGGGGGGGCAGTATTCTGGCTACACCTTC
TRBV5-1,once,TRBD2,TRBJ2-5,CASSLGGTSQETQYF,TGCGCCAGCAGCTTGGGGGGGACTAGCCAGGAGACCCAGTACTTC
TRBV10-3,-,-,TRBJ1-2,CATDQGNGYGYTF,TGTGCCACAGATCAGGGAAATGGCTATGGCTACACCTTC
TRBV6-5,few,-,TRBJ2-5,CASSPRGSRQETQYF,TGTGCCAGCAGTCCCCGGGGGAGCAGACAAGAGACCCAGTACTTC
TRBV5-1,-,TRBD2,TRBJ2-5,CASSKLLAEETQYF,TGCGCCAGCAGCAAGTTGCTAGCGGAAGAGACCCAGTACTTC
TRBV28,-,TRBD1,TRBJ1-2,CASSRQGVYGYTF,TGTGCCAGCAGCAGACAGGGAGTGTATGGCTACACCTTC
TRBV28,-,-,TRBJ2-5,CASSLSGTAAETQYF,TGTGCCAGCAGTCTTTCCGGGACGGCCGCGGAGACCCAGTACTTC
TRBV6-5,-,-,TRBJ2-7,CASSYQPAVTYEQYF,TGTGCCAGCAGTTACCAGCCAGCTGTAACCTACGAGCAGTACTTC
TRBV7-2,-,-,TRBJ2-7,CASSLGGASAIYEQYF,TGTGCCAGCAGCTTAGGAGGGGCTAGCGCCATCTACGAGCAGTACTTC
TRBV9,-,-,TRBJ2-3,CASSVDQSSTDTQYF,TGTGCCAGCAGCGTAGATCAGTCTAGCACAGATACGCAGTATTTT
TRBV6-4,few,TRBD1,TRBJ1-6,CASSAGGNSPLHF,TGTGCCAGCAGTGCAGGGGGGAATTCACCCCTCCACTTT
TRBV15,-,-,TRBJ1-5,CATSSVDGRSQHF,TGTGCCACCAGCAGCGTGGACGGTCGTTCCCAGCATTTT
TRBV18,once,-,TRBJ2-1,CASSPSPYNEQFF,TGTGCCAGCTCACCATCGCCCTACAATGAGCAGTTCTTC
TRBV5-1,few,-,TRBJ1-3,CASSLGDALSGNTIYF,TGCGCCAGCAGCTTGGGCGACGCTCTCTCTGGAAACACCATATATTTT
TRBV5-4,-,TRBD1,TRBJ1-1,CASSQGQGGNTEAFF,TGTGCCAGCAGCCAGGGACAGGGGGGGAACACTGAAGCTTTCTTT
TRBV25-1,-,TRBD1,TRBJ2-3,CASSADRGNSDTQYF,TGTGCCAGCAGTGCAGACAGGGGGAATTCAGATACGCAGTATTTT
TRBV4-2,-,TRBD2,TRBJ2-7,CASSQGLAATYEQYF,TGTGCCAGCAGCCAAGGACTAGCGGCTACCTACGAGCAGTACTTC
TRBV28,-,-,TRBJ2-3,CASSLREDTQYF,TGTGCCAGCAGTTTACGGGAGGATACGCAGTATTTT
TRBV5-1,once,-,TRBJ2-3,CASSFPGSTDTQYF,TGCGCCAGCAGCTTCCCGGGAAGCACAGATACGCAGTATTTT
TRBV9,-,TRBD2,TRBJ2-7,CASSVAGLAGVLEQYF,TGTGCCAGCAGTGTAGCGGGACTAGCGGGTGTTCTCGAGCAGTACTTC
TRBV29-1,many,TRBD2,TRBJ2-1,CSVEDVGTSGRNEQFF,TGCAGCGTTGAAGACGTTGGGACTAGCGGGAGGAATGAGCAGTTCTTC
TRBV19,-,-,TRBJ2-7,CASSLSGGFSYEQYF,TGTGCCAGTAGCCTCAGCGGCGGCTTCTCCTACGAGCAGTACTTC
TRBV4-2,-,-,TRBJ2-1,CASSQDLVQVTVF,TGTGCCAGCAGCCAAGATCTTGTGCAGGTGACGGTCTTC
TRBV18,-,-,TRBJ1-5,CASSPEAVNSNQPQHF,TGTGCCAGCTCACCGGAGGCAGTAAATAGCAATCAGCCCCAGCATTTT
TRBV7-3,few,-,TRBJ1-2,CASSPQGPNYGYTF,TGTGCCAGCAGTCCCCAGGGTCCTAACTATGGCTACACCTTC
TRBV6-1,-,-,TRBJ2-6,CASIGQGSGANVLTF,TGTGCCAGCATAGGGCAGGGCTCTGGGGCCAACGTCCTGACTTTC
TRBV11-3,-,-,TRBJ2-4,CASTPQEAKNIQYF,TGTGCCAGCACCCCACAGGAGGCCAAAAACATTCAGTACTTC
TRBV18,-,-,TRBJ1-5,CASSPTGNRNQPQHF,TGTGCCAGCTCCCCAACAGGGAATCGCAATCAGCCCCAGCATTTT
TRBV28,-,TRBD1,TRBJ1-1,CASSSNQGAKAFF,TGTGCCAGCAGTAGTAACCAGGGGGCCAAAGCTTTCTTT
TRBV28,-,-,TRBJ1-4,CASSLYFGGEKLFF,TGTGCCAGCAGTTTATACTTCGGGGGTGAAAAACTGTTTTTT
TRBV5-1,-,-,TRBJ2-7,CASSLAGGFSYEQYF,TGCGCCAGCAGCTTGGCCGGCGGATTCTCCTACGAGCAGTACTTC
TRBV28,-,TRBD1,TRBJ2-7,CASSPSGQGTYEQYF,TGTGCCAGCAGCCCCAGCGGACAGGGTACCTACGAGCAGTACTTC
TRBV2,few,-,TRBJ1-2,CASRGDTYYGYTF,TGTGCCAGCAGGGGGGACACATACTATGGCTACACCTTC
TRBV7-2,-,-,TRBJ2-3,CASSLNRDTQYF,TGTGCCAGCAGCCTGAATCGGGACACGCAGTATTTT
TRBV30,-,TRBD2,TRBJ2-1,CAWSPSGRWNEQFF,TGTGCCTGGAGTCCCAGCGGGAGATGGAATGAGCAGTTCTTC
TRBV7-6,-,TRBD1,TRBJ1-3,CASSLVLDRGKSGNTIYF,TGTGCCAGCAGCTTAGTACTGGACAGGGGGAAGTCTGGAAACACCATATATTTT
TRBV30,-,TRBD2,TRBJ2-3,CAWKPHLAGRTDTQYF,TGTGCCTGGAAACCCCACCTAGCGGGTCGGACAGATACGCAGTATTTT
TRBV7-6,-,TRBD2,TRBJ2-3,CASSFLGGETSTDTQYF,TGTGCCAGCAGCTTCCTGGGGGGGGAAACTAGCACAGATACGCAGTATTTT
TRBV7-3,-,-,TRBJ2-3,CASSSGTSSSDTQYF,TGTGCCAGCAGTTCAGGGACTTCATCCTCAGATACGCAGTATTTT
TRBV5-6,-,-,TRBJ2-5,CASSRLQGKKETQYF,TGTGCCAGCAGCAGACTCCAGGGAAAGAAAGAGACCCAGTACTTC
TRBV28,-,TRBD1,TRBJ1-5,CASSLSRGRYSNQPQHF,TGTGCCAGCAGTTTGTCCAGGGGGAGATATAGCAATCAGCCCCAGCATTTT
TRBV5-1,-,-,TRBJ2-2,CASSLVRRESGELFF,TGCGCCAGCAGCTTGGTGAGGCGAGAAAGCGGGGAGCTGTTTTTT
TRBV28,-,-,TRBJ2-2,CASRKGRGGLNTGELFF,TGTGCCAGCAGGAAGGGCAGGGGAGGTTTAAACACCGGGGAGCTGTTTTTT
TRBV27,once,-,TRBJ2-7,CASSPTPWFYEQYF,TGTGCCAGCAGTCCCACCCCGTGGTTTTACGAGCAGTACTTC
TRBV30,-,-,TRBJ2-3,CAWRKAGALDTQYF,TGTGCCTGGAGGAAGGCGGGGGCGTTGGATACGCAGTATTTT
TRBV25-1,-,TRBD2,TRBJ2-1,CASSEQTSGRTNEQFF,TGTGCCAGCAGTGAACAGACTAGCGGGAGGACCAATGAGCAGTTCTTC